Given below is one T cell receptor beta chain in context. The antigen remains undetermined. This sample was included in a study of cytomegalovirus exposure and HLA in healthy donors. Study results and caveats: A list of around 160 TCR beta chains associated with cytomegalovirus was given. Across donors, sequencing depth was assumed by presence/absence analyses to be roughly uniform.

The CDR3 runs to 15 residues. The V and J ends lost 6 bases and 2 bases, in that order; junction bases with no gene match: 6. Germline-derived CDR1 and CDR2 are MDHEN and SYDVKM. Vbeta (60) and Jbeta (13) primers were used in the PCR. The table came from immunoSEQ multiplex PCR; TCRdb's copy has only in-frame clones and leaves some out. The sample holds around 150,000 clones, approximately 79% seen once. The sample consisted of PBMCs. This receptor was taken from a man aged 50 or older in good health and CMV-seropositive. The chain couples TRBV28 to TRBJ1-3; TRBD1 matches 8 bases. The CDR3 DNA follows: TGTGCCAGCAGCCCTAGCAGGGGGCCTGGAAACACCATATATTTT. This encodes CASSPSRGPGNTIYF.